A selection of T cell receptor beta chains follows, all from one sample in a study of a mutant IDH1 vaccine in newly diagnosed glioma. Method: immunoSEQ multiplex PCR; TCRdb's copy keeps in-frame clones and lacks some. The repertoire consists of around 15,000 clones, with 80% occurring once and the leading ten covering approximately 11%. The source was PBMCs, collected from a glioma patient treated with radiotherapy, temozolomide or both. The receptors come from a man aged 35-49 years with glioma. Each CDR3 is given with its conserved first and last residue. D genes are given only for firm matches. The listing skips clone size in some rows; elsewhere it reads once, few, many or a size class.

>TRBV18|.|TRBJ2-7|.
CASSPSYSSNEQYF
TGTGCCAGCTCACCGAGTTACAGTTCAAACGAGCAGTACTTC
>TRBV30|TRBD1|TRBJ2-3|.
CAWSTGTGERGSRQYF
TGTGCCTGGAGCACCGGGACAGGGGAGAGGGGGTCGAGGCAGTATTTT
>TRBV30|TRBD1|TRBJ1-2|.
CAWSVSGGQGFYTF
TGTGCCTGGAGTGTAAGTGGAGGACAGGGCTTCTACACCTTC
>TRBV19|TRBD1|TRBJ2-7|.
CASSTRQGRRNEQYF
TGTGCCAGTAGTACCCGACAGGGTCGTAGGAACGAGCAGTACTTC
>TRBV4-1|.|TRBJ1-6|.
CASSQERSTGYSPLHF
TGCGCCAGCAGCCAAGAAAGGAGCACGGGTTATTCACCCCTCCACTTT
>TRBV7-9|TRBD2|TRBJ2-5|.
CASSSEGLAGYSETQYF
TGTGCCAGCAGCTCCGAGGGACTAGCGGGATATTCGGAGACCCAGTACTTC
>TRBV5-1|TRBD1|TRBJ1-4|.
CASSLGTGDEKLFF
TGCGCCAGCAGCTTAGGGACAGGGGATGAAAAACTGTTTTTT
>TRBV5-4|.|TRBJ2-6|once
CASSLEGANVLTF
TGTGCCAGCAGCCTTGAGGGGGCCAACGTCCTGACTTTC
>TRBV7-2|TRBD2|TRBJ2-1|.
CASSPASGTSQEQFF
TGTGCCAGCAGCCCAGCCTCCGGGACTAGTCAAGAGCAGTTCTTC
>TRBV30|.|TRBJ1-6|.
CACLLTGTRNSPLHF
TGTGCCTGTTTGCTGACCGGGACAAGAAATTCACCCCTCCACTTT
>TRBV28|TRBD1|TRBJ1-5|once
CASSPRTGVYQPQHF
TGTGCCAGCAGTCCCCGGACAGGGGTCTATCAGCCCCAGCATTTT
>TRBV12-5|.|TRBJ2-3|.
CASGNGYTQYF
TGTGCTAGTGGTAACGGGTATACGCAGTATTTT
>TRBV2|.|TRBJ2-1|.
CASSGVEQFF
TGTGCCAGCAGTGGGGTTGAGCAGTTCTTC
>TRBV9|.|TRBJ2-3|hyperexpanded
CASSGHTDTQYF
TGTGCCAGCAGCGGACACACAGATACGCAGTATTTT
>TRBV7-6|.|TRBJ2-1|few
CASSAWTSGEQFF
TGTGCCAGCAGCGCCTGGACCTCGGGAGAGCAGTTCTTC
>TRBV29-1|TRBD1|TRBJ1-1|.
CSVVGTGGVNTEAFF
TGCAGCGTTGTTGGGACAGGGGGGGTGAACACTGAAGCTTTCTTT
>TRBV13|TRBD1|TRBJ1-3|.
CASSLKTGGGRNTIYF
TGTGCCAGCAGCCTCAAAACAGGGGGGGGAAGGAACACCATATATTTT
>TRBV6-4|TRBD2|TRBJ2-1|.
CASSLRVAGADEQFF
TGTGCCAGCAGTCTCCGGGTAGCGGGAGCCGATGAGCAGTTCTTC
>TRBV9|TRBD2|TRBJ2-3|.
CASSVLGRGPGDTQYF
TGTGCCAGCAGCGTACTGGGGAGGGGCCCCGGGGATACGCAGTATTTT
>TRBV29-1|TRBD2|TRBJ2-1|.
CSVPRGAGGHNEQFF
TGCAGCGTTCCCCGGGGAGCGGGAGGCCACAATGAGCAGTTCTTC
>TRBV5-4|.|TRBJ2-3|.
CASSTIKGVGGPQAATQYF
TGTGCCAGCAGCACTATAAAGGGAGTAGGGGGACCACAGGCGGCTACGCAGTATTTT
>TRBV5-1|.|TRBJ2-3|.
CASSTAGLLLGDTQYF
TGCGCCAGCAGCACAGCCGGATTGCTGCTTGGAGATACGCAGTATTTT
>TRBV5-1|.|TRBJ1-3|.
CASSFISALFSSSGNTIYF
TGCGCCAGCAGCTTCATATCCGCTCTGTTTAGCAGCTCTGGAAACACCATATATTTT
>TRBV6-6|TRBD1|TRBJ2-3|.
CASSPGTAPSTDTQYF
TGTGCCAGCAGTCCCGGGACAGCACCTAGCACAGATACGCAGTATTTT
>TRBV19|.|TRBJ1-3|.
CASSIEAALSGNTIYF
TGTGCCAGTAGTATAGAGGCGGCACTCTCTGGAAACACCATATATTTT
>TRBV12-5|.|TRBJ2-3|once
CASGNLGVGDTQYF
TGTGCTAGTGGTAACCTAGGGGTTGGAGATACGCAGTATTTT
>TRBV5-6|TRBD1|TRBJ1-2|once
CASSPGQGGYTF
TGTGCCAGCAGCCCTGGACAGGGTGGCTACACCTTC
>TRBV27|TRBD2|TRBJ2-7|.
CASSSLQSSGRAPEQYF
TGTGCCAGCAGTTCCTTGCAGTCTAGCGGGAGGGCCCCAGAGCAGTACTTC
>TRBV29-1|.|TRBJ1-3|.
CSVVLWGLGSTGNTIYF
TGCAGCGTTGTTTTATGGGGTTTAGGTAGCACTGGAAACACCATATATTTT
>TRBV6-1|.|TRBJ1-4|.
CASSVNPTGREKELFF
TGTGCCAGCAGTGTGAACCCCACAGGGAGGGAGAAAGAACTGTTTTTT
>TRBV5-1|TRBD1|TRBJ1-4|.
CASSSQGSNEKLFF
TGCGCCAGCAGCTCACAGGGGTCTAATGAAAAACTGTTTTTT
>TRBV11-3|TRBD2|TRBJ2-1|once
CASSLAGGPLNEQFF
TGTGCCAGCAGCCTAGCGGGAGGGCCTTTGAATGAGCAGTTCTTC
>TRBV19|.|TRBJ1-2|.
CASSIGEGSYTF
TGTGCCAGTAGTATCGGGGAGGGAAGCTACACCTTC
>TRBV7-9|.|TRBJ1-5|.
CASSLGGSQPQHF
TGTGCCAGCAGCTTAGGTGGCAGTCAGCCCCAGCATTTT
>TRBV5-6|TRBD2|TRBJ2-2|.
CASSLGLAGSGELFF
TGTGCCAGCAGCTTGGGTCTAGCGGGTTCCGGGGAGCTGTTTTTT
>TRBV5-1|TRBD2|TRBJ2-5|once
CASSLGGLAGGYQETQYF
TGCGCCAGCTCCCTGGGGGGACTAGCGGGAGGGTACCAAGAGACCCAGTACTTC
>TRBV7-8|.|TRBJ1-1|.
CASSLDPLSTEAFF
TGTGCCAGCAGCTTAGACCCATTGAGCACTGAAGCTTTCTTT
>TRBV5-4|.|TRBJ1-4|few
CASSLDSGVTNEKLFF
TGTGCCAGCAGCTTGGATTCGGGGGTTACTAATGAAAAACTGTTTTTT
>TRBV5-1|.|TRBJ1-6|.
CASSPTGGGSPLHF
TGCGCCAGCAGCCCAACAGGTGGAGGTTCACCCCTCCACTTT
>TRBV10-1|.|TRBJ2-2|.
CASSGRGLAELFF
TGCGCCAGCAGTGGGAGGGGGCTTGCGGAGCTGTTTTTT
>TRBV27|TRBD1|TRBJ2-3|few
CASSLSTGMDTQYF
TGTGCCAGCAGTTTATCGACAGGGATGGATACGCAGTATTTT